A selection of T cell receptor beta chains follows, all from one sample in a study of blood T cell repertoires in COVID-19. Sequenced by immunoSEQ multiplex PCR; TCRdb stores in-frame clones only, minus some. Among over 150,000 clones listed, approximately 88% were seen once. The sample consisted of peripheral blood. The receptors shown here come from a young man with active or convalescent COVID-19. The CDR3 runs from the conserved cysteine through the conserved F or W. D genes are given only for firm matches. Some rows mark clone size as missing; the rest say once, few, many or name a class of expanded clone.

j_gene	len	v_gene	d_gene	abundance	CDR3nt	CDR3aa
TRBJ1-5	14	TRBV4-1	-	-	TGCGCCAGCAGCCAAGAGGGGGGGAATCAGCCCCAGCATTTT	CASSQEGGNQPQHF
TRBJ1-6	17	TRBV19	TRBD1	-	TGTGCCAGTAGTACCGGTACGGGACAGGGCCTCAATTCACCCCTCCACTTT	CASSTGTGQGLNSPLHF
TRBJ2-7	17	TRBV5-1	-	-	TGCGCCAGCAGCTTGGTTGGTGGAGGAAGTTGGATGGACGAGCAGTACTTC	CASSLVGGGSWMDEQYF
TRBJ2-2	16	TRBV10-3	TRBD1	once	TGTGCCATCAGAGAAGGACAGGCGGGTAACACCGGGGAGCTGTTTTTT	CAIREGQAGNTGELFF
TRBJ2-2	16	TRBV7-8	TRBD2	-	TGTGCCAGCAGCTTACCTAGCGGGGCAAACACCGGGGAGCTGTTTTTT	CASSLPSGANTGELFF
TRBJ1-2	15	TRBV19	TRBD1	-	TGTGCCAGCCTGACTTGGACAGGGGGCGAGGGAGGCTACACCTTC	CASLTWTGGEGGYTF
TRBJ2-4	14	TRBV27	TRBD1	-	TGTGCCAGTGGGTGGACAGGGAGCAAAAACATTCAGTACTTC	CASGWTGSKNIQYF
TRBJ1-2	15	TRBV11-2	TRBD1	-	TGTGCCAGCAGCCTCGACAGGGGGTTTCGGTATGGCTACACCTTC	CASSLDRGFRYGYTF
TRBJ2-7	15	TRBV7-9	TRBD2	-	TGTGCCAGCAGCTTATCGGGACTAGGGTCTGAGGTGCAGTACTTC	CASSLSGLGSEVQYF
TRBJ1-2	15	TRBV5-1	-	-	TGCGCCAGCAGCTTGCCCCGGGTACAGGGTGGCGGCTACACCTTC	CASSLPRVQGGGYTF
TRBJ1-1	15	TRBV5-6	TRBD1	once	TGTGCCAGCAGCTGGACGGGACAGGGGAACACTGAAGCTTTCTTT	CASSWTGQGNTEAFF
TRBJ1-1	12	TRBV3-1/TRBV3-2	TRBD1	-	TGTGCCAGCAGCTACGCCGACAGGGCAGCTTTCTTT	CASSYADRAAFF
TRBJ2-1	16	TRBV5-1	TRBD2	-	TGCGCCAGCAGCTTGGATAGCGGGAGGGGCTGGGATGAGCAGTTCTTC	CASSLDSGRGWDEQFF
TRBJ2-1	12	TRBV28	TRBD1	-	TGTGCCAGCGGGACAGTTAACAATGAGCAGTTCTTC	CASGTVNNEQFF
TRBJ2-2	15	TRBV7-9	TRBD2	few	TGTGCCAGCAGTTACTCCGGGGGGTCCGTCGGGGAGCTGTTTTTT	CASSYSGGSVGELFF
TRBJ2-3	15	TRBV6-4	TRBD1	-	TGTGCCAGCAGTTCCGGGACAGGGCACACAGATACGCAGTATTTT	CASSSGTGHTDTQYF
TRBJ2-1	15	TRBV10-1	-	-	TGCGCCAGCAGTGATACCCGTGCGGGGTACAATGAGCAGTTCTTC	CASSDTRAGYNEQFF
TRBJ1-5	17	TRBV21-1	-	-	TGTGCCAGCAGCAAAATGGTCCGGGTCGACTACAATCAGCCCCAGCATTTT	CASSKMVRVDYNQPQHF
TRBJ1-5	13	TRBV29-1	-	-	TGCAGCGTTGAAGACAAGCCCGGGGGGCCCCAGCATTTT	CSVEDKPGGPQHF
TRBJ1-5	17	TRBV12-1	-	-	TGTGCCAGCAGCTTTGGAGAAGCCTACTATAGCAATCAGCCCCAGCATTTT	CASSFGEAYYSNQPQHF
TRBJ1-1	14	TRBV21-1	-	-	TGTGCCAGCAGCCGGGGGGGTTCCGGTACTGAAGCTTTCTTT	CASSRGGSGTEAFF
TRBJ2-2	15	TRBV6-1	TRBD1	-	TGTGCCAGCAGTGAGTCTACAGGGGACACCGGGGAGCTGTTTTTT	CASSESTGDTGELFF
TRBJ1-4	16	TRBV25-1	TRBD1	-	TGTGCCAGCAGTTTTGACAGGGGGATAATGGGCGAAAAACTGTTTTTT	CASSFDRGIMGEKLFF
TRBJ1-2	11	TRBV12-5	-	-	TGTGCTAGTGGTACTACTTATGGCTACACCTTC	CASGTTYGYTF
TRBJ2-7	16	TRBV4-1	TRBD1	-	TGCGCCAGCAGCCAAGCGATGACAGGGGCTTCCTACGAGCAGTACTTC	CASSQAMTGASYEQYF
TRBJ1-6	13	TRBV19	-	-	TGTGCCAGTAGTATAAACGGGAATTCACCCCTCCACTTT	CASSINGNSPLHF
TRBJ1-2	14	TRBV19	TRBD1	-	TGTGCCAGTAGCTCAGGGGGCGAGGACTATGGCTACACCTTC	CASSSGGEDYGYTF
TRBJ1-6	16	TRBV28	-	-	TGTGCCAGCAGTTTCAACGGGTACTCCTATAATTCACCCCTCCACTTT	CASSFNGYSYNSPLHF
TRBJ2-1	14	TRBV19	-	once	TGTGCCAGTAGTAAATCGGGGAGTTGGAATGAGCAGTTCTTC	CASSKSGSWNEQFF
TRBJ2-2	13	TRBV6-5	-	-	TGTGCCAGCAGACAGGAGAACACCGGGGAGCTGTTTTTT	CASRQENTGELFF
TRBJ1-6	15	TRBV7-9	-	-	TGTGCCAGCAGCGGCCGGGGAGCCTATAATTCACCCCTCCACTTT	CASSGRGAYNSPLHF
TRBJ2-7	16	TRBV29-1	TRBD1	-	TGCAGCGTTGAAGGTCCAGGGGGCCGAAACCACTACGAGCAGTACTTC	CSVEGPGGRNHYEQYF
TRBJ2-3	15	TRBV9	-	-	TGTGCCAGCAGCGTAGGGCGGATCGTCACAGATACGCAGTATTTT	CASSVGRIVTDTQYF
TRBJ2-7	15	TRBV6-5	-	many	TGTGCCAGCAGTCCTACCTCGGACAGTTACTACGAGCAGTACTTC	CASSPTSDSYYEQYF
TRBJ1-2	15	TRBV11-1	-	-	TGTGCCAGCAGCTTAAATGCAGGGCCTGTCTATGGCTACACCTTC	CASSLNAGPVYGYTF